A selection of T cell receptor beta chains follows, all from one sample in a study of blood T cell repertoires in COVID-19. The assay was immunoSEQ multiplex PCR, and TCRdb's table has in-frame clones only and misses some. The sample lists some 85,000 clones; 78% were seen once. Sequencing was performed on peripheral blood. These receptors originate from a man in his 70s with COVID-19, enrolled during active disease. CDR3s include the opening cysteine and the closing phenylalanine or tryptophan. A D gene is named only where the DNA matches it firmly.

J gene	V gene	D gene	CDR3 DNA	CDR3 protein
TRBJ2-7	TRBV27	NA	TGTGCCAGCAGTTTATCGATTGGGGCTAGCGAGCAGTACTTC	CASSLSIGASEQYF
TRBJ2-1	TRBV24-1	NA	TGTGCCACCAGTGATTTCAGGGGTAGGTATGAGCAGTTCTTC	CATSDFRGRYEQFF
TRBJ1-2	TRBV6-5	NA	TGTGCCAGCACTACAGGGAGCTATGGCTACACCTTC	CASTTGSYGYTF
TRBJ1-3	TRBV5-6	NA	TGTGCCACCGCATACAGGGCCAACCTCCGAAACACCATATATTTT	CATAYRANLRNTIYF
TRBJ2-1	TRBV9	TRBD2	TGTGCCAGCGGCTACCTCGGGGAGGGCAATGAGCAGTTCTTC	CASGYLGEGNEQFF
TRBJ2-3	TRBV5-1	NA	TGCGCCAGCAGCGCGGGGACTTTGAGAGATACGCAGTATTTT	CASSAGTLRDTQYF
TRBJ2-7	TRBV19	NA	TGTGCCAGTAGTATTGGACATAACGAGCAGTACTTC	CASSIGHNEQYF
TRBJ2-3	TRBV6-5	NA	TGTGCAACGGGGTACTCTAGCACAGATACGCAGTATTTT	CATGYSSTDTQYF
TRBJ2-7	TRBV18	TRBD1	TGTGCCAGCTCACTTGGACAGGACCGGGAGCAGTACTTC	CASSLGQDREQYF
TRBJ2-1	TRBV11-3	TRBD1	TGTGCCAGCAGCTTAGGGACAGGGGTTTTAAATGAGCAGTTCTTC	CASSLGTGVLNEQFF